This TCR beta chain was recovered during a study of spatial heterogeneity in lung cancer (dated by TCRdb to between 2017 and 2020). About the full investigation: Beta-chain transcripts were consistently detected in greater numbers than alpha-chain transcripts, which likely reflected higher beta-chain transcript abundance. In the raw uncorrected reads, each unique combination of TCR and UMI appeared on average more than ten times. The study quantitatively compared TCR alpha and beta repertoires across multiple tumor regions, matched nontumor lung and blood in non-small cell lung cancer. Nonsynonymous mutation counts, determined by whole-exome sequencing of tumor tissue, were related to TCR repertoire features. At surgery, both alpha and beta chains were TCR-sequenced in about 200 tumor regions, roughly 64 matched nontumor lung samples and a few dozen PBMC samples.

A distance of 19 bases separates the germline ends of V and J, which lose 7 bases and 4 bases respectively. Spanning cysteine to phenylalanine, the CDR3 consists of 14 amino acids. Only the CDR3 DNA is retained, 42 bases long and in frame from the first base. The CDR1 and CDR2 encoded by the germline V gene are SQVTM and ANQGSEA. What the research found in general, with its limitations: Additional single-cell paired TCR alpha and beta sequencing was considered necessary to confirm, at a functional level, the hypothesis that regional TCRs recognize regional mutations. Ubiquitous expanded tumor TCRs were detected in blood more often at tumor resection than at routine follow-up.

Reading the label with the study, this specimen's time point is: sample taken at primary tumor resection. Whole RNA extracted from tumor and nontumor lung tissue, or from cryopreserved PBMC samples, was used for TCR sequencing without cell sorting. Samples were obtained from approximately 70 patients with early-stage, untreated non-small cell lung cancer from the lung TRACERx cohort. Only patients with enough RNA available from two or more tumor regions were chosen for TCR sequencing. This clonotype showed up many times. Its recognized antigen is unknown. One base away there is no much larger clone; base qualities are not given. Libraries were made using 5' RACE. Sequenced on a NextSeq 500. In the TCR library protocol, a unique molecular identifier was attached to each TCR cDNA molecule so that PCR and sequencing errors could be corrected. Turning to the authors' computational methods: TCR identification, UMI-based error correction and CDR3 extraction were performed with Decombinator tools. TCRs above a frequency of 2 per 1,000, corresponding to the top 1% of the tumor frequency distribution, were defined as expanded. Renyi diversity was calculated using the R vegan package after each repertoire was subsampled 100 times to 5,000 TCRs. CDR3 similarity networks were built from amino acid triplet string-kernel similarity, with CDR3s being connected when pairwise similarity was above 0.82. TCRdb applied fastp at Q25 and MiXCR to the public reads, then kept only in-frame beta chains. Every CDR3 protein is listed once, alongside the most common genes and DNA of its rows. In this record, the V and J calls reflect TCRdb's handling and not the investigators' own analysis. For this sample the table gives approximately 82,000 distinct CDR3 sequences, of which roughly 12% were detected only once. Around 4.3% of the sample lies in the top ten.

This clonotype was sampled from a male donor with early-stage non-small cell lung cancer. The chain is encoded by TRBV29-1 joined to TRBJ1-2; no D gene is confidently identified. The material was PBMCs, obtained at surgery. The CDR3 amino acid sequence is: CSAIPSDPPYGYTF. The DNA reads TGCAGCGCAATCCCCAGTGATCCTCCCTATGGCTACACCTTC.